Listed below are T cell receptor beta chains from one sample, sequenced in a study of cytomegalovirus exposure and HLA in healthy donors. Data came from immunoSEQ multiplex PCR; TCRdb stores just in-frame clones and leaves some out. The data hold about 140,000 clones, with about 80% observed a single time. The sequenced sample was PBMCs. The source is a male donor in good health and CMV-seropositive. CDR3s include the opening cysteine and the closing phenylalanine or tryptophan. A D gene is named only where the DNA matches it firmly. Part of the rows lack a size; the others show once, few, many or a class for expanded clones.

V	size	D	J	CDR3	DNA
TRBV5-5	-	-	TRBJ2-7	CASSFSYARDSYEQYF	TGTGCCAGCAGCTTTAGTTACGCCAGGGACTCCTACGAGCAGTACTTC
TRBV6-4	-	TRBD2	TRBJ2-3	CASSDLAGGVDTQYF	TGTGCCAGCAGTGACTTAGCGGGGGGAGTAGATACGCAGTATTTT
TRBV14	-	TRBD2	TRBJ2-7	CASSPLRVAGGFDEQYF	TGTGCCAGCAGCCCCCTAAGGGTAGCGGGAGGGTTCGACGAGCAGTACTTC
TRBV6-5	once	-	TRBJ2-1	CASSYVWESIDEQFF	TGTGCCAGCAGTTACGTTTGGGAGAGCATCGATGAGCAGTTCTTC
TRBV9	-	-	TRBJ2-1	CASSVGGGPAADNEQFF	TGTGCCAGCAGCGTAGGCGGCGGGCCAGCTGCTGACAATGAGCAGTTCTTC
TRBV9	-	-	TRBJ1-1	CASSGGANGEAFF	TGTGCCAGCAGCGGCGGGGCCAACGGCGAAGCTTTCTTT
TRBV5-6	few	-	TRBJ2-1	CASSSGLLLFF	TGTGCCAGCAGCTCAGGCCTCCTCTTGTTCTTC
TRBV9	-	TRBD1	TRBJ2-7	CASSGPGQGYEQYF	TGTGCCAGCAGCGGACCGGGACAGGGTTACGAGCAGTACTTC
TRBV7-2	-	TRBD1	TRBJ1-1	CASSFPTGFAEAFF	TGTGCCAGCAGCTTCCCGACAGGGTTCGCTGAAGCTTTCTTT
TRBV19	-	TRBD1	TRBJ1-1	CASSDRDRGEMNTEAFF	TGTGCCAGTAGTGACCGGGACAGGGGCGAAATGAACACTGAAGCTTTCTTT
TRBV2	-	TRBD1	TRBJ2-7	CASSDATGGGYEQYF	TGTGCCAGCAGTGATGCGACAGGGGGAGGCTACGAGCAGTACTTC
TRBV11-2	-	TRBD2	TRBJ2-4	CASSLRGLAGTKNIQYF	TGTGCCAGCAGCTTACGAGGACTAGCGGGGACCAAAAACATTCAGTACTTC
TRBV18	-	TRBD1	TRBJ2-5	CASSPPSQGELTQYF	TGTGCCAGCTCACCACCGTCCCAGGGGGAGCTGACCCAGTACTTC
TRBV4-1	few	TRBD1	TRBJ1-5	CASSQDHRGGNQPQHF	TGCGCCAGCAGCCAAGATCACAGGGGGGGCAATCAGCCCCAGCATTTT
TRBV27	-	TRBD1	TRBJ2-2	CASSLMGDRGRTGELFF	TGTGCCAGCAGTTTAATGGGTGACAGGGGGCGAACCGGGGAGCTGTTTTTT
TRBV19	-	-	TRBJ2-7	CASSPRGRGLYEQYF	TGTGCCAGTAGCCCCCGCGGCAGGGGTCTATACGAGCAGTACTTC
TRBV5-6	few	-	TRBJ2-7	CASSFQASFGYEQYF	TGTGCCAGCAGCTTTCAGGCTAGCTTTGGGTACGAGCAGTACTTC
TRBV13	-	TRBD1	TRBJ1-2	CASSFADRESPNYGYTF	TGTGCCAGCAGCTTCGCCGACAGGGAGTCACCGAACTATGGCTACACCTTC
TRBV7-3	-	TRBD2	TRBJ2-5	CASSNTAGGRETQYF	TGTGCCAGCAGCAACACAGCGGGGGGCAGAGAGACCCAGTACTTC
TRBV28	-	TRBD1	TRBJ1-2	CASSDRGYGYTF	TGTGCCAGCAGTGACAGGGGGTATGGCTACACCTTC
TRBV23-1	-	-	TRBJ1-5	CASSQYQGLSNQPQHF	TGCGCCAGCAGTCAATATCAAGGACTTAGCAATCAGCCCCAGCATTTT
TRBV6-1	few	TRBD1	TRBJ1-4	CASGQGPTNEKLFF	TGTGCCTCAGGACAGGGACCAACTAATGAAAAACTGTTTTTT
TRBV7-9	-	TRBD2	TRBJ2-2	CASTSGGGPTGELFF	TGTGCCAGCACCAGTGGGGGGGGACCCACCGGGGAGCTGTTTTTT
TRBV30	-	-	TRBJ1-4	CAWSSGSWKEKLFF	TGTGCCTGGAGTTCCGGGTCCTGGAAGGAAAAACTGTTTTTT
TRBV27	-	TRBD1	TRBJ2-2	CASSNRGLNTGELFF	TGTGCCAGCAGCAACAGGGGCCTAAACACCGGGGAGCTGTTTTTT
TRBV27	-	TRBD2	TRBJ2-3	CASSQGTSGTSTDTQYF	TGTGCCAGCAGCCAAGGGACTAGCGGGACTAGCACAGATACGCAGTATTTT
TRBV2	-	-	TRBJ2-1	CASSEWIAAQFF	TGTGCCAGCAGTGAATGGATAGCGGCCCAGTTCTTC
TRBV5-1	-	TRBD2	TRBJ2-1	CASSLAWVSGDFEQFF	TGCGCCAGCAGCTTGGCCTGGGTTAGCGGGGATTTTGAGCAGTTCTTC
TRBV7-3	once	-	TRBJ2-1	CASSLIGGAPRGEQFF	TGTGCCAGCAGCTTAATAGGCGGGGCCCCGAGGGGTGAGCAGTTCTTC
TRBV19	-	-	TRBJ1-1	CASSRDSFQAFF	TGTGCCAGTAGTCGAGACAGCTTTCAAGCTTTCTTT
TRBV6-5	-	TRBD2	TRBJ2-7	CASSYLGLAEHYEQYF	TGTGCCAGCAGTTACCTCGGACTAGCGGAGCACTACGAGCAGTACTTC
TRBV10-3	once	-	TRBJ2-7	CAISDDTLYEQYF	TGTGCCATCAGTGATGACACGCTTTACGAGCAGTACTTC
TRBV27	once	-	TRBJ2-7	CASSLSYRDYEQYF	TGTGCCAGCAGTTTATCGTACAGGGATTACGAGCAGTACTTC
TRBV28	-	-	TRBJ1-2	CASSLRSPRRGYTF	TGTGCCAGCAGTTTAAGGTCGCCTAGGAGGGGCTACACCTTC
TRBV19	once	TRBD2	TRBJ2-7	CASSMGGTTLYEQYF	TGTGCCAGTAGTATGGGGGGGACTACGCTATACGAGCAGTACTTC
TRBV27	-	TRBD2	TRBJ2-7	CASSLGIAGVPSPYEQYF	TGTGCCAGCAGTTTAGGGATAGCGGGAGTACCTTCTCCCTACGAGCAGTACTTC
TRBV7-9	-	-	TRBJ2-5	CASSLPVGVGGGETQYF	TGTGCCAGCAGCTTACCGGTCGGGGTTGGTGGCGGAGAGACCCAGTACTTC
TRBV7-2	-	-	TRBJ1-1	CASSWIQDSHTEAFF	TGTGCCAGCAGCTGGATACAGGATTCGCACACTGAAGCTTTCTTT
TRBV5-1	once	-	TRBJ2-1	CASSLSADSDEQFF	TGCGCCAGCAGCTTGAGCGCCGACAGTGATGAGCAGTTCTTC
TRBV6-1	-	-	TRBJ1-2	CASTRDSNYGYTF	TGTGCCAGCACTCGGGACTCTAACTATGGCTACACCTTC
TRBV11-2	once	TRBD1	TRBJ1-2	CASSTTGGAYGYTF	TGTGCCAGCAGCACGACAGGGGGCGCCTATGGCTACACCTTC
TRBV19	-	-	TRBJ2-3	CASSLLRGDTQYF	TGTGCCAGTAGTCTCCTTAGGGGAGATACGCAGTATTTT
TRBV11-2	-	-	TRBJ2-7	CASSLGVGRSYEQYF	TGTGCCAGCAGCTTAGGAGTGGGGCGATCCTACGAGCAGTACTTC
TRBV9	-	TRBD2	TRBJ2-7	CASSVGAGGPGEQYF	TGTGCCAGCAGCGTAGGAGCGGGAGGGCCGGGTGAGCAGTACTTC
TRBV2	-	TRBD1	TRBJ2-5	CASSARQGDLETQYF	TGTGCCAGCAGTGCCAGACAGGGAGATTTAGAGACCCAGTACTTC
TRBV18	-	-	TRBJ1-2	CASSLGSWAVNLGYTF	TGTGCCAGCTCACTCGGGAGTTGGGCGGTAAATCTTGGCTACACCTTC